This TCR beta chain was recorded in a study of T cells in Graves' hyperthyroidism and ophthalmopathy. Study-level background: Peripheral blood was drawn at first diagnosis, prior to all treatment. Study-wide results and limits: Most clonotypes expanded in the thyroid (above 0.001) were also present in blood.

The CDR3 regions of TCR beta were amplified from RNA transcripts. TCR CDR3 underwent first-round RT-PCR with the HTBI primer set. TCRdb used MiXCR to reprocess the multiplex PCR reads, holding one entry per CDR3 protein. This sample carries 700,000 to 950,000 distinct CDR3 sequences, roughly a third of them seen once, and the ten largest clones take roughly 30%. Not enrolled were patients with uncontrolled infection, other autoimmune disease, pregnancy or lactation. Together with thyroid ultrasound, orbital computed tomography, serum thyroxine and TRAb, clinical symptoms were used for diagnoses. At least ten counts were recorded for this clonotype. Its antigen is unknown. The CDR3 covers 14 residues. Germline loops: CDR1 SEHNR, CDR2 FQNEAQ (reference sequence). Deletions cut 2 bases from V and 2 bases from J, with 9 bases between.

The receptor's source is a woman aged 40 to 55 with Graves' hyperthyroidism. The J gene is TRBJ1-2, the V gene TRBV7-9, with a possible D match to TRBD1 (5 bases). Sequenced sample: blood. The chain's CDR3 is CASSLSEGNYGYTF. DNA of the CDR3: TGTGCCAGCAGCTTATCGGAGGGGAACTATGGCTACACCTTC.